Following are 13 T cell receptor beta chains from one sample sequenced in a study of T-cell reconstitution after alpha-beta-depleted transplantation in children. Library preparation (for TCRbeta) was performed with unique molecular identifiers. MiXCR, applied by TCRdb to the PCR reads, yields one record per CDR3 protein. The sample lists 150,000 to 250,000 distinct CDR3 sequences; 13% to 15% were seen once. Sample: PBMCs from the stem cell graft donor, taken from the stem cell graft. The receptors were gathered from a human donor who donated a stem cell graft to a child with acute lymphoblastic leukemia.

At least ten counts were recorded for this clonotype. This chain's CDR3 is CSAPCHKREGRSGANVLTF. Written as DNA, the CDR3 is TGCAGTGCGCCCTGTCACAAGCGGGAGGGCCGGTCTGGGGCCAACGTCCTGACTTTC. This chain connects TRBV20-1 to TRBJ2-6, with 10 bases aligning to TRBD2. V lost 6 bases to trimming and J lost 1 base; unmatched junction nucleotides: 15. In germline, CDR1 is DFQATT, CDR2 SNEGSKA (reference sequence). The CDR3 is 19 amino acids.

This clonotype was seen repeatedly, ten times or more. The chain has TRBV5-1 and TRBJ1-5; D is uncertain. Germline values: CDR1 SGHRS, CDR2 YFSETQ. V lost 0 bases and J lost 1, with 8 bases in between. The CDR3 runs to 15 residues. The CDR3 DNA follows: TGCGCCAGCAGCTTGGGTGGTATGAGCAATCAGCCCCAGCATTTT. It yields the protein CASSLGGMSNQPQHF.

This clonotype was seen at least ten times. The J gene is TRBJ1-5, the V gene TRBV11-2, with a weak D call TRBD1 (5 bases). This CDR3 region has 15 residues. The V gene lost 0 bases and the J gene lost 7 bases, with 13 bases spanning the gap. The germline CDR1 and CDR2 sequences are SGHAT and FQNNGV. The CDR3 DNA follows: TGTGCCAGCAGCTTAGATTCGGGGCCAGGCCAGCCCCAGCATTTT. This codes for CASSLDSGPGQPQHF.

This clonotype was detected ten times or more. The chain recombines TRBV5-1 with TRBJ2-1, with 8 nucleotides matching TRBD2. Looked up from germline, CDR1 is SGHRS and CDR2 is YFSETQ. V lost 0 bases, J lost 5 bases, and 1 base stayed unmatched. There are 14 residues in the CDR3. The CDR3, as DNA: TGCGCCAGCAGCTTGGAACTAGCGGACAATGAGCAGTTCTTC. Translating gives CASSLELADNEQFF.

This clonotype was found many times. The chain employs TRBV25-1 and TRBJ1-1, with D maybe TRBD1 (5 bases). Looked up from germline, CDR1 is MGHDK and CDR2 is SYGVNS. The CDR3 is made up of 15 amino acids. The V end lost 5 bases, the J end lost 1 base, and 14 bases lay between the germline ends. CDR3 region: CASSPLWGGNTEAFF. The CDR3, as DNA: TGTGCCAGCAGTCCGCTTTGGGGGGGGAACACTGAAGCTTTCTTT.

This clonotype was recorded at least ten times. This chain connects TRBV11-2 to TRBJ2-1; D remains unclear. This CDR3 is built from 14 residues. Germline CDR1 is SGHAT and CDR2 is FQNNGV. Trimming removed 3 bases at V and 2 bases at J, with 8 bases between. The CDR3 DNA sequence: TGTGCCAGCAGCTTTGCGGAACCCTACAATGAGCAGTTCTTC. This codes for CASSFAEPYNEQFF.

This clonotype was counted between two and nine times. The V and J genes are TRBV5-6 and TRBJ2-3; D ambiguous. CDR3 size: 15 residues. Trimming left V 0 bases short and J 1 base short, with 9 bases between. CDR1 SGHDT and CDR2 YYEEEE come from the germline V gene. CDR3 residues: CASSLAWQGTDTQYF. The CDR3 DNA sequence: TGTGCCAGCAGCTTGGCTTGGCAGGGCACAGATACGCAGTATTTT.

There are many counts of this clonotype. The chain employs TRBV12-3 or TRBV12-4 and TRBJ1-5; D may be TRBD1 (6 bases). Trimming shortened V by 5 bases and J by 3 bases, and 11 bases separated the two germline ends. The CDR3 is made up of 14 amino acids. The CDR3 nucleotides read TGTGCCAGCAGTCAAACAGGGTTCAATCAGCCCCAGCATTTT. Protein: CASSQTGFNQPQHF.

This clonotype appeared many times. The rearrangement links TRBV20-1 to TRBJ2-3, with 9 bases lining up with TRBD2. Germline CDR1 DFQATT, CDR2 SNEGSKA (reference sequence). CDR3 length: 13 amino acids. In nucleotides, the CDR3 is TGCTCTAGCGGGGACGTATTCACAGATACGCAGTATTTT. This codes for CSSGDVFTDTQYF.

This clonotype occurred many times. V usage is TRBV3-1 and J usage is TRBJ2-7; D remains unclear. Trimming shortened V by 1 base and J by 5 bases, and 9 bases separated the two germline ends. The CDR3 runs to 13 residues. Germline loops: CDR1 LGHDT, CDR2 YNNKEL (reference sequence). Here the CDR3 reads CASSQGGRNEQYF. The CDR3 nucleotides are TGTGCCAGCAGCCAAGGAGGCAGAAACGAGCAGTACTTC.

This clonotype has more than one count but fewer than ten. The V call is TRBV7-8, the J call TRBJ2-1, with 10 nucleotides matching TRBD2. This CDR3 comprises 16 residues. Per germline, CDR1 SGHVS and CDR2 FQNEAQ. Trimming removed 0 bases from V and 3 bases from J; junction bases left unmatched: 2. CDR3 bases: TGTGCCAGCAGCTTAGCCTGGACTAGCGGCTACAATGAGCAGTTCTTC. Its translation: CASSLAWTSGYNEQFF.

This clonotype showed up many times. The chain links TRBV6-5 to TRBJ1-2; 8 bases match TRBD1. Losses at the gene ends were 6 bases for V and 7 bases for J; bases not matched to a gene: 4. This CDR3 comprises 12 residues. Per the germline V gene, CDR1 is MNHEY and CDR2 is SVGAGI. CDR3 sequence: CASRGQGVGYTF. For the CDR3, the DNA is TGTGCCAGCAGAGGACAGGGTGTTGGCTACACCTTC.

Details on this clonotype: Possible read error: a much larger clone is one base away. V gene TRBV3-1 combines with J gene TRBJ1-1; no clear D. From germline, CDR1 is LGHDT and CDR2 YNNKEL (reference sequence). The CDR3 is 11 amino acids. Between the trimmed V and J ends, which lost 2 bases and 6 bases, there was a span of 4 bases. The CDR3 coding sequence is TGTGCCAGCAGCCAACTTTCTGAAGCTTTCTTT. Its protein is CASSQLSEAFF.